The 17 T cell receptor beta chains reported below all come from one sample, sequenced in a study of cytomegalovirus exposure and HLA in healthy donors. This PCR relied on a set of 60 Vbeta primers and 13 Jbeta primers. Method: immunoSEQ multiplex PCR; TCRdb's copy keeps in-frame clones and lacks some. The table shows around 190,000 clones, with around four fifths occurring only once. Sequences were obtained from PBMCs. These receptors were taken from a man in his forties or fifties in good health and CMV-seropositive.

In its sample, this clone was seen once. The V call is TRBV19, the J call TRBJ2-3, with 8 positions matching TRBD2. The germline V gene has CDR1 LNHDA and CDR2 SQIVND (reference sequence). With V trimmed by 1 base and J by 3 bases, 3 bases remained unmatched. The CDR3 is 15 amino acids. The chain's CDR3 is CASSIAAGGTDTQYF. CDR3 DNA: TGTGCCAGTAGTATAGCTGCGGGAGGAACAGATACGCAGTATTTT.

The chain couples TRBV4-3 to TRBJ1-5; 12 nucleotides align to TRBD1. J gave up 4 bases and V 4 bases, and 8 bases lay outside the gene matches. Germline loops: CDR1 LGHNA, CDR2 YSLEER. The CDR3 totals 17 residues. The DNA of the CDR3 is TGCGCCAGCAGCCGCGGGACAGGGGGCGCGTTTAATCAGCCCCAGCATTTT. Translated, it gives CASSRGTGGAFNQPQHF.

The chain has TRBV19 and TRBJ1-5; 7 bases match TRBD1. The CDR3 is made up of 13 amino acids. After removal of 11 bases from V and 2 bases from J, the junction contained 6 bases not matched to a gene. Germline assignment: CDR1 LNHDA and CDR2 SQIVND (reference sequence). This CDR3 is CACQGGGNQPQHF. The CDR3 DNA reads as TGTGCCTGTCAGGGGGGTGGCAATCAGCCCCAGCATTTT.

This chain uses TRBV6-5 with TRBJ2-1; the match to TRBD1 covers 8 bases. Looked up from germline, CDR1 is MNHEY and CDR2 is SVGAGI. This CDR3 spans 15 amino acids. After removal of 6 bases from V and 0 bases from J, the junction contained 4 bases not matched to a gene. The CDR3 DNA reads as TGTGCCAGCAGGTACGACAGGGGCTCCTACAATGAGCAGTTCTTC. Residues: CASRYDRGSYNEQFF.

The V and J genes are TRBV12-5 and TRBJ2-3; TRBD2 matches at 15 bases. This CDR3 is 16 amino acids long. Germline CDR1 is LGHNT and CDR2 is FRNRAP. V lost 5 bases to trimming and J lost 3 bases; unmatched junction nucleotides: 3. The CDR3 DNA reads TGTGCTAGTGGTCCGGGACTAGCGGGAGGAACAGATACGCAGTATTTT. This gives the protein CASGPGLAGGTDTQYF.

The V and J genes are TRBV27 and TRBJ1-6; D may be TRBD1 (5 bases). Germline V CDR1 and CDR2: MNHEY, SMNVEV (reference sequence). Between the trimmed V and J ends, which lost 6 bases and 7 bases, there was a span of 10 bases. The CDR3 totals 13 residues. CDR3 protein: CASSRDWNSPLHF. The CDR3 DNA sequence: TGTGCCAGCAGCAGGGATTGGAATTCACCCCTCCACTTT.

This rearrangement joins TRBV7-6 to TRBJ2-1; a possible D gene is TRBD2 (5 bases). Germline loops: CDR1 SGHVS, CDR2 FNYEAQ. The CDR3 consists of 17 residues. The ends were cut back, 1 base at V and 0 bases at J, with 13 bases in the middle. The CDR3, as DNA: TGTGCCAGCAGCTTAGGGAACGGGATCAGCTCCTACAATGAGCAGTTCTTC. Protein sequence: CASSLGNGISSYNEQFF.

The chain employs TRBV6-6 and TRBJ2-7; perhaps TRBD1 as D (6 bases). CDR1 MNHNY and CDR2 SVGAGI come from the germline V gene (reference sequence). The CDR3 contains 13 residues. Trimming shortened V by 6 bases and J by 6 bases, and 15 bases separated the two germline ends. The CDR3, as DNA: TGTGCCAGCAGAACTAACAGGGAAACCGAGCAGTACTTC. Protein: CASRTNRETEQYF.

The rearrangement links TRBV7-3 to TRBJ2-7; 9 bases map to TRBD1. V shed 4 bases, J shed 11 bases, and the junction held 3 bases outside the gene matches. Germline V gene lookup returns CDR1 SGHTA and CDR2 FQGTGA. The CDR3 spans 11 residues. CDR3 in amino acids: CASSSGQGKYF. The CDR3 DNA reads TGTGCCAGCAGCTCAGGACAGGGGAAGTACTTC.

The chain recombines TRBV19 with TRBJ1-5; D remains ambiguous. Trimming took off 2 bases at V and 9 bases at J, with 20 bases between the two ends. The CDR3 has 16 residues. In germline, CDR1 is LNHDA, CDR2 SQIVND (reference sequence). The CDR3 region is CASSIIQSEGMRPQHF. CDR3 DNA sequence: TGTGCCAGTAGTATAATTCAGAGTGAGGGAATGAGGCCCCAGCATTTT.

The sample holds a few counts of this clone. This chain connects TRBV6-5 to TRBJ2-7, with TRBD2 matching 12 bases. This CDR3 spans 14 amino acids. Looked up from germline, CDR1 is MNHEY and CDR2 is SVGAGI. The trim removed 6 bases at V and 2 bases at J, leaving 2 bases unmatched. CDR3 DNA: TGTGCCAGCAGCCGACTAGCGGGAGCCTACGAGCAGTACTTC. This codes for CASSRLAGAYEQYF.

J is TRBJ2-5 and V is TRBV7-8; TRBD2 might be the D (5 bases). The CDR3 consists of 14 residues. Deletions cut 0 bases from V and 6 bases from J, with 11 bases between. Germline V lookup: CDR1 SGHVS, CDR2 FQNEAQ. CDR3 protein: CASSLAAGGQTQYF. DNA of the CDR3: TGTGCCAGCAGCTTAGCGGCGGGCGGCCAGACCCAGTACTTC.

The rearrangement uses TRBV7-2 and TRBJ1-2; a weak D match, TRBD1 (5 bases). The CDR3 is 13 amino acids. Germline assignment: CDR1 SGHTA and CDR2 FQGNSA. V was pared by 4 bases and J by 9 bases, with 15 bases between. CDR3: CASSSRGRESYTF. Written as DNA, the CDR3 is TGTGCCAGCAGCTCGCGGGGCAGGGAAAGCTACACCTTC.

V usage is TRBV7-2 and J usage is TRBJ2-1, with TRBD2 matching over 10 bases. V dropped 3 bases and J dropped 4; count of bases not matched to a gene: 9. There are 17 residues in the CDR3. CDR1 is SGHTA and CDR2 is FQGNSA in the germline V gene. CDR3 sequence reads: CASSFASGTSEYNEQFF. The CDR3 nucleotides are TGTGCCAGCAGCTTCGCCTCCGGGACTAGCGAATACAATGAGCAGTTCTTC.

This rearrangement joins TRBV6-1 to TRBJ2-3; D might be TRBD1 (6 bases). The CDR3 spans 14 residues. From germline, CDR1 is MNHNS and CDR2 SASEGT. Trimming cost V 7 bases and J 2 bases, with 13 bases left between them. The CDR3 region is CASKTGPATDTQYF. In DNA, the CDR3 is TGTGCCAGCAAAACAGGGCCCGCCACAGATACGCAGTATTTT.

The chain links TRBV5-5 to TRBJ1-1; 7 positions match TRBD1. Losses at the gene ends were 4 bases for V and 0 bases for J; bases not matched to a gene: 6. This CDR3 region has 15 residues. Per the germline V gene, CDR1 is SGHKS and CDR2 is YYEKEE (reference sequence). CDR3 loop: CASSTGTAMNTEAFF. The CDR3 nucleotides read TGTGCCAGCAGCACCGGGACAGCAATGAACACTGAAGCTTTCTTT.

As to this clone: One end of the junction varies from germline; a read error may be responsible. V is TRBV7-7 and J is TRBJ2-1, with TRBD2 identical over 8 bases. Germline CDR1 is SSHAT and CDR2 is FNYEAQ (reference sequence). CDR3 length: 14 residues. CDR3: CASSSGRAKDEQFF. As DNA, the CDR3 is TGTGCTAGCAGCTCCGGGAGGGCGAAGGATGAGCAGTTCTTC.